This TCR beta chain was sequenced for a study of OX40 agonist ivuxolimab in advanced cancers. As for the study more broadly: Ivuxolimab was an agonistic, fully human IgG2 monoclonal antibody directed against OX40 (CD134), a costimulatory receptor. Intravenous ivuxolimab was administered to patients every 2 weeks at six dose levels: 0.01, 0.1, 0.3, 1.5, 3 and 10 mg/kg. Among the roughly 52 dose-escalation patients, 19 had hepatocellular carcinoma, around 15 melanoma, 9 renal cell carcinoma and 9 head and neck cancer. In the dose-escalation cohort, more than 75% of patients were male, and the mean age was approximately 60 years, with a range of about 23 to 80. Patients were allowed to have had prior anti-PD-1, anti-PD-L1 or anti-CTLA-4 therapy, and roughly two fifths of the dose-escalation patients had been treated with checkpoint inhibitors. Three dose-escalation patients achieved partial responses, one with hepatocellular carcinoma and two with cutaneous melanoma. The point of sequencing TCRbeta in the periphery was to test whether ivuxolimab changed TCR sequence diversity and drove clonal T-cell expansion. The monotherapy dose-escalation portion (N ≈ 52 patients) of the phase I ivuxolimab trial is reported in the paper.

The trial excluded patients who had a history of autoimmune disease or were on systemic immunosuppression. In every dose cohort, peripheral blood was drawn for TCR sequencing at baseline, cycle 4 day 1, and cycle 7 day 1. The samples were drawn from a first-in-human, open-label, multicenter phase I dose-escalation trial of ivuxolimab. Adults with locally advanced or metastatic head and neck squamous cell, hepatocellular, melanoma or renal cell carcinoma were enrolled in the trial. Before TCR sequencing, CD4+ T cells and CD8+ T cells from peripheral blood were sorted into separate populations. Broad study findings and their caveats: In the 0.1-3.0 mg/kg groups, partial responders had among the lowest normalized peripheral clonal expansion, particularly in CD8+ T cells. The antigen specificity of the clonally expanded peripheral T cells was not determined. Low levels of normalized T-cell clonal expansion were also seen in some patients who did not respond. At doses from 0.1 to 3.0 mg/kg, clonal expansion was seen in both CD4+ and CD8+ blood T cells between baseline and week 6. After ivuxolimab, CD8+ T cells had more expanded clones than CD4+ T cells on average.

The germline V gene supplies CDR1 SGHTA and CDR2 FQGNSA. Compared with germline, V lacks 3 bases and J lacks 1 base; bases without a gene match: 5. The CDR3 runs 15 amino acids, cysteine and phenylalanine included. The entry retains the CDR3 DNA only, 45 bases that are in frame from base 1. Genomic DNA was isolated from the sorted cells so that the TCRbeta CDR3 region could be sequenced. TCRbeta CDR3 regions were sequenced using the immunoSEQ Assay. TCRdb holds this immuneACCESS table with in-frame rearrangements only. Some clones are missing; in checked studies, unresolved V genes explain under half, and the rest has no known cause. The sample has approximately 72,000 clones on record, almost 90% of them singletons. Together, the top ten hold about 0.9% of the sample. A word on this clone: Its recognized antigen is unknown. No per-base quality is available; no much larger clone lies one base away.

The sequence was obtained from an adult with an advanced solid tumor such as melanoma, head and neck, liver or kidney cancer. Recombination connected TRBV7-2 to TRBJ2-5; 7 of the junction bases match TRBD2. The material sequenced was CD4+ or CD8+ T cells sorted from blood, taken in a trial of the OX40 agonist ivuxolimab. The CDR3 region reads CASSLETSAQETQYF. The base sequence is TGTGCCAGCAGCTTGGAAACTAGCGCCCAAGAGACCCAGTACTTC.